The 5 T cell receptor beta chains below come from one sample, sequenced in a study of PD-L1 blockade in urothelial cancer. Specified time point: peripheral blood 6 weeks after treatment start. Measured with immunoSEQ multiplex PCR; TCRdb has only the in-frame clones, and not every one. The sample holds approximately 91,000 clones, 83% seen once. This sample comprised PBMCs, obtained around atezolizumab (anti-PD-L1) treatment. All receptors come from a man aged 65 to 79 with urothelial cancer.

The chain couples TRBV27 to TRBJ2-7; tentative D call: TRBD2 (6 bases). This CDR3 is 16 amino acids long. In germline, CDR1 is MNHEY, CDR2 SMNVEV (reference sequence). Trimming left V 0 bases short and J 4 bases short, with 16 bases between. CDR3 sequence (DNA): TGTGCCAGCAGTTTATCGAGTGACGGGAGCCGTTACGAGCAGTACTTC. Residues: CASSLSSDGSRYEQYF.

This sequence joins TRBV2 and TRBJ2-3; the match to TRBD2 covers 7 bases. The CDR3 is 16 residues long. Germline lookup yields CDR1 SNHLY and CDR2 FYNNEI. After removal of 5 bases from V and 0 bases from J, the junction contained 8 bases not matched to a gene. The CDR3 bases are TGTGCCAGCAGTCCTCCTAGCGGACATAGCACAGATACGCAGTATTTT. Translated, it gives CASSPPSGHSTDTQYF.

This chain uses TRBV21-1 with TRBJ2-5; TRBD1 is the table's D call, not checked against the DNA. TRBV21-1 is given as a pseudogene. The CDR3 length is 14 residues. The CDR3 sequence: CASNKDRPQETQYF. Here the CDR3 DNA reads TGTGCCAGCAATAAGGACAGACCCCAAGAGACCCAGTACTTC.

The V gene is TRBV11-2, the J gene TRBJ2-6; maybe TRBD1 (5 bases). With 5 bases removed from V and 4 bases from J, the gap between germline ends came to 18 bases. The CDR3 covers 17 residues. Looked up from germline, CDR1 is SGHAT and CDR2 is FQNNGV. DNA for the CDR3: TGTGCCAGCAGCGCTACGCCCTGGGGCACAGGGGCCAACGTCCTGACTTTC. It translates to CASSATPWGTGANVLTF.

The rearrangement uses TRBV7-3 and TRBJ2-5; 10 nucleotides match TRBD2. V lost 4 bases, J lost 3 bases, and 8 bases stayed unmatched. Germline CDR1 and CDR2: SGHTA and FQGTGA. The CDR3 is made up of 16 amino acids. CDR3 region: CASSWGSGGSEETQYF. The DNA of the CDR3 is TGTGCCAGCAGCTGGGGTAGCGGGGGGTCCGAAGAGACCCAGTACTTC.